The next 13 T cell receptor beta chains were all read from a single sample in a study of blood T cell repertoires in COVID-19. The table came from immunoSEQ multiplex PCR; TCRdb's copy has only in-frame clones and leaves some out. The data contain some 140,000 clones, around 78% of them singletons. Sequences were obtained from peripheral blood. Receptors originate from a human donor in a cohort sampled during active COVID-19.

V gene TRBV6-1 combines with J gene TRBJ2-7; D perhaps matches TRBD2 (6 bases). Germline CDR1 reads MNHNS; CDR2 reads SASEGT. The CDR3 has 17 amino acids. V lost 3 bases to trimming and J lost 2 bases, with 20 bases between them. The CDR3 here is CASSEYPPDGEAYEQYF. The CDR3 DNA sequence: TGTGCCAGCAGTGAGTATCCCCCGGATGGGGAGGCCTACGAGCAGTACTTC.

This sequence joins TRBV2 and TRBJ1-1; D is ambiguous. Between the trimmed V and J ends, which lost 7 bases and 4 bases, there was a span of 13 bases. In germline, CDR1 is SNHLY, CDR2 FYNNEI. The CDR3 has 13 residues. CDR3 protein: CASNLLPGTEAFF. CDR3 in DNA: TGTGCCAGCAACCTCTTACCGGGCACTGAAGCTTTCTTT.

This sequence joins TRBV19 and TRBJ1-6; D is unclear. The length of the CDR3 is 18 residues. Germline loops: CDR1 LNHDA, CDR2 SQIVND (reference sequence). Trimming took off 5 bases at V and 7 bases at J, with 24 bases between the two ends. The CDR3 loop reads CASSWFSGIEGKNSPLHF. CDR3 in DNA: TGTGCCAGTAGTTGGTTTTCTGGGATTGAGGGAAAGAATTCACCCCTCCACTTT.

This sequence joins TRBV9 and TRBJ1-6; perhaps TRBD1 as D (6 bases). The germline V and J ends were trimmed by 0 bases and 7 bases, with 17 bases remaining between them. Germline V gene lookup returns CDR1 SGDLS and CDR2 YYNGEE. This CDR3 has 17 residues. The CDR3 here is CASSVAGGGNGNSPLHF. CDR3 nucleotide sequence: TGTGCCAGCAGCGTAGCGGGAGGGGGAAATGGGAATTCACCCCTCCACTTT.

This chain connects TRBV7-8 to TRBJ1-1, with 7 nucleotides matching TRBD1. This CDR3 has 16 amino acids. With V trimmed by 3 bases and J by 5 bases, 12 bases remained unmatched. Germline CDR1 and CDR2: SGHVS and FQNEAQ. CDR3 amino acids: CASSFSQTGRRTEAFF. Here the CDR3 DNA reads TGTGCCAGCAGCTTCTCCCAGACAGGGAGGAGAACTGAAGCTTTCTTT.

The chain has TRBV7-2 and TRBJ2-7; TRBD2 matches 12 bases. Germline V gene sequence: CDR1 SGHTA, CDR2 FQGNSA. V lost 5 bases, J lost 5 bases, and 13 bases stayed unmatched. This CDR3 is 17 amino acids long. The CDR3 DNA follows: TGTGCCAGCAGCCCCGGACTAGCGGGGCCTCTGCGAAACGAGCAGTACTTC. The encoded protein is CASSPGLAGPLRNEQYF.

The chain recombines TRBV7-3 with TRBJ2-3, with TRBD2 matching 13 bases. Looked up from germline, CDR1 is SGHTA and CDR2 is FQGTGA. The length of the CDR3 is 17 residues. The trim removed 4 bases at V and 3 bases at J, leaving 7 bases unmatched. The CDR3 DNA sequence: TGTGCCAGCAGCTCACTAGCGGGGGGGCCTGAAACAGATACGCAGTATTTT. This translates into CASSSLAGGPETDTQYF.

V and J are TRBV6-5 and TRBJ2-7; 8 bases line up with TRBD2. This CDR3 has 14 residues. CDR1 is MNHEY, CDR2 SVGAGI, per germline. V lost 7 bases to trimming and J lost 5 bases; unmatched junction nucleotides: 10. CDR3 bases: TGTGCCAGCACCCCGGGAGGGGGAATCAACGAGCAGTACTTC. Its translation: CASTPGGGINEQYF.

J is TRBJ2-5 and V is TRBV3-1 (or the pseudogene TRBV3-2), with 9 bases aligning to TRBD2. Per the germline V gene, CDR1 is LGHDT and CDR2 is YNNKEL (reference sequence). The CDR3 length is 16 residues. V trimming: 1 base; J trimming: 1 base; junction bases outside the gene matches: 4. The CDR3 region has the DNA TGTGCCAGCAGCCAAGCGACGCGGGGGGGCCAAGAGACCCAGTACTTC. This gives the protein CASSQATRGGQETQYF.

The chain links TRBV5-1 to TRBJ1-2; TRBD1 matches 11 bases. CDR1 and CDR2 from the germline V gene are SGHRS and YFSETQ. The CDR3 is 16 amino acids. After removal of 4 bases from V and 4 bases from J, the junction contained 9 bases not matched to a gene. The CDR3 DNA follows: TGCGCCAGCAGCGAAAGAGGACAGGGGGCGATCTATGGCTACACCTTC. Amino acids: CASSERGQGAIYGYTF.

The chain recombines TRBV5-6 with TRBJ1-5; D is ambiguous. Germline-derived CDR1 and CDR2 are SGHDT and YYEEEE. The germline V and J ends were trimmed by 0 bases and 1 base, with 8 bases remaining between them. This CDR3 contains 15 residues. DNA of the CDR3: TGTGCCAGCAGCTTGGGAGGGTTGAGCAATCAGCCCCAGCATTTT. This codes for CASSLGGLSNQPQHF.

The V gene is TRBV2, the J gene TRBJ1-4; D is perhaps TRBD1 (6 bases). V shed 7 bases and J shed 3 bases, with 12 bases lying between them. This CDR3 has 14 amino acids. CDR1 and CDR2 from the germline V gene are SNHLY and FYNNEI. CDR3 protein: CASNWAGANEKLFF. The CDR3 DNA reads as TGTGCCAGCAATTGGGCAGGGGCTAATGAAAAACTGTTTTTT.

The chain links TRBV7-6 to TRBJ2-7; 10 bases match TRBD2. The ends lost 5 bases at V and 2 bases at J; junction bases unmatched: 9. The germline CDR1 and CDR2 sequences are SGHVS and FNYEAQ. The CDR3 covers 16 residues. CDR3 region: CASSTSSGGRPYEQYF. CDR3 nucleotides: TGTGCCAGCAGCACTTCTAGCGGGGGCCGGCCCTACGAGCAGTACTTC.